Shown below are 18 T cell receptor beta chains from a single sample sequenced in a study of T cell responses to AZD1222 COVID-19 vaccine. Profiled with immunoSEQ multiplex PCR; TCRdb holds only in-frame clones, not every one. The sample carries 110,000 or so clones, around 90% recorded once. Sequences were derived from peripheral blood, sampled on day 0 of AZD1222 vaccination. The source is an adult in good health.

The chain uses TRBV7-9 and TRBJ1-3; D is uncertain. This CDR3 is built from 14 residues. V lost 3 bases to trimming and J lost 0 bases, with 6 bases between them. CDR1 SEHNR and CDR2 FQNEAQ come from the germline V gene (reference sequence). The CDR3 region has the DNA TGTGCCAGCAGCTTTTATGACTCTGGAAACACCATATATTTT. Translation gives CASSFYDSGNTIYF.

The rearrangement uses TRBV9 and TRBJ2-7; possibly TRBD2 for D (6 bases). The ends were cut back, 4 bases at V and 2 bases at J, with 13 bases in the middle. This CDR3 has 14 residues. The germline V gene encodes CDR1 SGDLS and CDR2 YYNGEE. In DNA, the CDR3 is TGTGCCAGCAGCCGGGACTGGGGAACCTACGAGCAGTACTTC. This translates into CASSRDWGTYEQYF.

The chain recombines TRBV18 with TRBJ2-1, with 10 bases lining up with TRBD2. CDR3 size: 16 residues. The germline CDR1 and CDR2 sequences are KGHSH and LQKENI. V was pared by 3 bases and J by 3 bases, with 5 bases of the junction left unmatched. The CDR3 nucleotides read TGTGCCAGCTCACCTCCTGGGACTAGCGACTACAATGAGCAGTTCTTC. As protein: CASSPPGTSDYNEQFF.

The chain is built from TRBV28 and TRBJ1-2, with TRBD1 as a possible D gene (5 bases). V was cut by 7 bases and J by 3 bases, with 15 bases left in between. CDR1 MDHEN and CDR2 SYDVKM come from the germline V gene. CDR3 length: 14 amino acids. CDR3 residues: CASITGGIDYGYTF. CDR3 DNA: TGTGCCAGCATTACCGGGGGGATAGACTATGGCTACACCTTC.

The chain joins TRBV11-1 to TRBJ2-7; D remains unclear. CDR1 is SGHAT, CDR2 FQDESV, per germline (reference sequence). Deletions cut 1 base from V and 3 bases from J, with 13 bases between. The CDR3 consists of 15 residues. The CDR3 loop is CASSLEAQMVYEQYF. DNA for the CDR3: TGTGCCAGCAGCTTAGAAGCTCAGATGGTCTACGAGCAGTACTTC.

For the CDR3, the DNA is TGCGCCAGCAGCTTCGGGGTAACCGAGGAAAAACTGTTTTTT. Amino acids: CASSFGVTEEKLFF. The rearrangement joins TRBV5-1 to TRBJ1-4; D unclear. The CDR3 is 14 amino acids. V dropped 2 bases and J dropped 8 bases, with 13 bases sitting between them. CDR1 is SGHRS, CDR2 YFSETQ, per germline.

The J gene is TRBJ2-4, the V gene TRBV19; D not certain. V was cut by 5 bases and J by 0 bases, with 8 bases left in between. The CDR3 is made up of 14 amino acids. The V gene's germline CDR1 is LNHDA and CDR2 SQIVND (reference sequence). CDR3 region: CASSSELAKNIQYF. The CDR3 nucleotides read TGTGCCAGTAGTTCGGAATTAGCCAAAAACATTCAGTACTTC.

The V and J genes are TRBV10-3 and TRBJ2-7; 9 positions match TRBD1. This CDR3 comprises 15 residues. Germline CDR1 reads ENHRY; CDR2 reads SYGVKD. Trimming at V came to 2 bases and at J to 3 bases, leaving 5 bases not matched to a gene. As DNA, the CDR3 is TGTGCCATCAGTGAGGACAGGGGGGGGAACTACGAGCAGTACTTC. Its translation: CAISEDRGGNYEQYF.

The rearrangement links TRBV6-4 to TRBJ2-1; TRBD2 matches at 10 bases. V gave up 4 bases and J gave up 0 bases; unmatched junction bases: 3. This CDR3 comprises 16 residues. Germline values: CDR1 MRHNA, CDR2 SNTAGT. The CDR3 is CASSVSSGGSYNEQFF. The CDR3 DNA reads as TGTGCCAGCAGTGTTTCTAGCGGGGGCTCCTACAATGAGCAGTTCTTC.

CDR3 coding DNA: TGTGCCAGCAGCTTAGTACGTGCCCAGGGAAGAGAGACCCAGTACTTC. This codes for CASSLVRAQGRETQYF. The V call is TRBV7-9, the J call TRBJ2-5; a weak D match, TRBD1 (5 bases). The V gene's germline CDR1 is SEHNR and CDR2 FQNEAQ (reference sequence). The CDR3 spans 16 residues. The V and J ends lost 1 base and 4 bases respectively, with 16 bases between them.

This clone was detected only a few times. The chain recombines TRBV30 with TRBJ2-3; 11 bases are a match to TRBD2. The CDR3 spans 12 residues. The germline CDR1 and CDR2 sequences are GTSNPN and SVGIG (reference sequence). V shed 7 bases, J shed 4 bases, and the junction held 1 base outside the gene matches. For the CDR3, the DNA is TGTGCCTATAGCGGGGGGGCAGATACGCAGTATTTT. Protein sequence: CAYSGGADTQYF. The full variable domain, its missing parts supplied by reference TRBV30 and TRBJ2-3, is SQTIHQWPATLVQPVGSPLSLECTVEGTSNPNLYWYRQAAGRGLQLLFYSVGIGQISSEVPQNLSASRPQDRQFILSSKKLLLSDSGFYLCAYSGGADTQYFGPGTRLTVL.

The V gene is TRBV7-9, the J gene TRBJ1-1, with D hard to call. Germline CDR1 is SEHNR and CDR2 is FQNEAQ (reference sequence). V lost 2 bases and J lost 0, with 19 bases in between. The CDR3 contains 18 residues. The CDR3 sequence is CASSLQEGSWTMNTEAFF. DNA for the CDR3: TGTGCCAGCAGCTTACAGGAAGGTTCCTGGACCATGAACACTGAAGCTTTCTTT.

The V and J genes are TRBV18 and TRBJ2-3; D gene ambiguous. Germline loops: CDR1 KGHSH, CDR2 LQKENI. Trimming pared 2 bases from V and 1 base from J, leaving 10 bases between. The length of the CDR3 is 15 residues. The DNA for the CDR3 is TGTGCCAGCTCACCAGGGGATCCTGGCACAGATACGCAGTATTTT. Translation gives CASSPGDPGTDTQYF.

This rearrangement joins TRBV5-1 to TRBJ2-7; 7 bases are a match to TRBD2. Trimming took 4 bases from V and 0 from J; bases not matched to a gene: 7. Germline V CDR1 and CDR2: SGHRS, YFSETQ. The CDR3 contains 15 residues. In nucleotides, the CDR3 is TGCGCCAGCAGCGTCACTAGCGCAACCTCCTACGAGCAGTACTTC. The encoded protein is CASSVTSATSYEQYF.

This rearrangement joins TRBV19 to TRBJ2-7; D gene ambiguous. V gave up 2 bases and J gave up 1 base, with 9 bases separating them. This CDR3 spans 14 amino acids. Germline V gene data show CDR1 as LNHDA and CDR2 as SQIVND (reference sequence). The CDR3 DNA follows: TGTGCCAGTAGTATACAGCTGGATTCCTACGAGCAGTACTTC. Amino acid sequence: CASSIQLDSYEQYF.

The chain combines TRBV30 with TRBJ1-6, with a possible D match to TRBD1 (5 bases). Germline V gene lookup returns CDR1 GTSNPN and CDR2 SVGIG (reference sequence). The CDR3 covers 15 residues. V was clipped by 0 bases and J by 7 bases, with 13 bases between them. The DNA for the CDR3 is TGTGCCTGGAGTGTACGGCAGGGAACAAATTCACCCCTCCACTTT. Translation gives CAWSVRQGTNSPLHF. Together with reference TRBV30 and TRBJ1-6, the CDR3 gives the full variable domain: SQTIHQWPATLVQPVGSPLSLECTVEGTSNPNLYWYRQAAGRGLQLLFYSVGIGQISSEVPQNLSASRPQDRQFILSSKKLLLSDSGFYLCAWSVRQGTNSPLHFGNGTRLTVT.

The rearrangement joins TRBV30 to TRBJ2-2; no firm D call. This CDR3 contains 13 residues. The V and J ends lost 2 bases and 1 base respectively, with 5 bases between them. From germline, CDR1 is GTSNPN and CDR2 SVGIG (reference sequence). The CDR3 DNA reads as TGTGCCTGGAGTAAAGGGAACACCGGGGAGCTGTTTTTT. As protein: CAWSKGNTGELFF.

The chain combines TRBV6-5 with TRBJ2-3, with D possibly being TRBD1 (5 bases). Germline CDR1 reads MNHEY; CDR2 reads SVGAGI. V shed 6 bases and J shed 4 bases, with 11 bases lying between them. The CDR3 is made up of 13 amino acids. CDR3 DNA: TGTGCCAGCAGCCAGGGAATAGCAGATACGCAGTATTTT. It codes for CASSQGIADTQYF.